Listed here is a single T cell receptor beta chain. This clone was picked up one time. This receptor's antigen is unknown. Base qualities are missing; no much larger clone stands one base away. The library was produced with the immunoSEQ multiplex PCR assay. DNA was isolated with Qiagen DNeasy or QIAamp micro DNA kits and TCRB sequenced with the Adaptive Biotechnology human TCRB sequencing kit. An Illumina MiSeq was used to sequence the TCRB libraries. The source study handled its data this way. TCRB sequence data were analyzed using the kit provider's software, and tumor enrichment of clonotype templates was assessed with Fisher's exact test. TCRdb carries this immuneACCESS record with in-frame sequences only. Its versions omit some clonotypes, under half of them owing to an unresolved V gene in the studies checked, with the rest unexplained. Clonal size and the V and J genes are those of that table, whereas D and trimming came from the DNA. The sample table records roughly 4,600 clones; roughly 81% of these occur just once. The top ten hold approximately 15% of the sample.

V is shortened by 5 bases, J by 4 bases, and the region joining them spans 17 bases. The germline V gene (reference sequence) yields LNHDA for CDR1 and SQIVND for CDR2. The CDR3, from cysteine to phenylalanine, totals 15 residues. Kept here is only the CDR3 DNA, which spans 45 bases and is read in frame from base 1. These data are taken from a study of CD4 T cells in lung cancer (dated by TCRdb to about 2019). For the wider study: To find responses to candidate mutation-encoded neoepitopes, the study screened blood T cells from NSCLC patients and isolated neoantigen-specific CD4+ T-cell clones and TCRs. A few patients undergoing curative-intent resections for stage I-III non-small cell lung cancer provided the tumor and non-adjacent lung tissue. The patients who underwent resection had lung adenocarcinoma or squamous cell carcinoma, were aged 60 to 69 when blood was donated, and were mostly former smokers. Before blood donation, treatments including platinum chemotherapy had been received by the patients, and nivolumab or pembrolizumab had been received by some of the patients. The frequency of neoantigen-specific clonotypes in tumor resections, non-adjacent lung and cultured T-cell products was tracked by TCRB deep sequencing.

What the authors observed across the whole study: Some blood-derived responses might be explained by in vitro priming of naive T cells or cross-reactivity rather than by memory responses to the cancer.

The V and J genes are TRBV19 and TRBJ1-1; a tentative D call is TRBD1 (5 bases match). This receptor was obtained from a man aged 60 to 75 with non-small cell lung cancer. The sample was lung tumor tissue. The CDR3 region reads CASSLQGGDTTEAFF. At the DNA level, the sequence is TGTGCCAGTAGTTTGCAGGGTGGGGATACCACTGAAGCTTTCTTT.